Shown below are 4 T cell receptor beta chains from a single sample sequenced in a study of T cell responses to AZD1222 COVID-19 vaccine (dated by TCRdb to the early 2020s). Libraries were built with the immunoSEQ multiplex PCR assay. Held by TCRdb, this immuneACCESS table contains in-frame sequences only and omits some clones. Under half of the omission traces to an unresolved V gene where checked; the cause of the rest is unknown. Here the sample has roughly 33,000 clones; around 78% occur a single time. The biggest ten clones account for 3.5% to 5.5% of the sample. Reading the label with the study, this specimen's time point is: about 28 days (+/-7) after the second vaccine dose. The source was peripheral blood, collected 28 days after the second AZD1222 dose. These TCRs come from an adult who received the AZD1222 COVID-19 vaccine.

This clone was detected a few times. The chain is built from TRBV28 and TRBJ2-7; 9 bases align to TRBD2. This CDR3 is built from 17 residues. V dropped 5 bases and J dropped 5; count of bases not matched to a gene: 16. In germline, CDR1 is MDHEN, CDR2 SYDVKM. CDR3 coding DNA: TGTGCCAGCAGTCAAGTGGCGGGAGGGCCCAAGTCCGACGAGCAGTACGTC. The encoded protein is CASSQVAGGPKSDEQYV.

The chain's CDR3 is CSASDSRQPTDTQYF. The CDR3 DNA follows: TGCAGTGCCAGTGACTCAAGGCAGCCCACAGATACGCAGTATTTT. This sequence joins TRBV20-1 and TRBJ2-3, with D unclear. V was cut by 6 bases and J by 2 bases, with 18 bases left in between. Germline V gives CDR1 DFQATT, CDR2 SNEGSKA (reference sequence). The CDR3 consists of 15 residues.

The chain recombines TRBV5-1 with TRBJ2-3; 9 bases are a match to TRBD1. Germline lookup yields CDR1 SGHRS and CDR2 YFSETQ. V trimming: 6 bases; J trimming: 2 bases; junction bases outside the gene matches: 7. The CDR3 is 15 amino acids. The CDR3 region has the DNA TGCGCCAGCAATAGACAGGGGGGTTTCACAGATACGCAGTATTTT. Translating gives CASNRQGGFTDTQYF. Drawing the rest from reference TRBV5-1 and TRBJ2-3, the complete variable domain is KAGVTQTPRYLIKTRGQQVTLSCSPISGHRSVSWYQQTPGQGLQFLFEYFSETQRNKGNFPGRFSGRQFSNSRSEMNVSTLELGDSALYLCASNRQGGFTDTQYFGPGTRLTVL.

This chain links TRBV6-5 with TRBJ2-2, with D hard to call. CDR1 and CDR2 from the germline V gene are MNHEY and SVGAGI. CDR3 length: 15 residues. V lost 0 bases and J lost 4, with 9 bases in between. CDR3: CASSYSILITGELFF. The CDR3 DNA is TGTGCCAGCAGTTACTCGATTTTGATCACCGGGGAGCTGTTTTTT.